The 3 T cell receptor beta chains given below trace back to one sample, sequenced in a study of OX40 agonist ivuxolimab in advanced cancers. Libraries were prepared by immunoSEQ multiplex PCR; TCRdb keeps only in-frame clonotypes and omits some of them. The sample records 40,000 to 55,000 clones, 80% to 90% being singletons. The sample consisted of CD4+ or CD8+ T cells sorted from blood, taken in a trial of the OX40 agonist ivuxolimab. The receptors were gathered from an adult with an advanced solid tumor such as melanoma, head and neck, liver or kidney cancer.

CDR3 bases: TGTGCCAGCACCGTAGTCCCGTACAGGGGCGGGGGGTACGAGCAGTACTTC. It yields the protein CASTVVPYRGGGYEQYF. The rearrangement joins TRBV27 to TRBJ2-7, with a weak D call TRBD2 (8 bases). Trimming took 7 bases from V and 4 from J, leaving 26 bases between them. This CDR3 has 17 amino acids. CDR1 is MNHEY, CDR2 SMNVEV, per germline (reference sequence).

The CDR3 sequence is CASSPLPGTGKRETQYF. The CDR3 DNA reads TGTGCCAGCTCACCCCTCCCTGGGACAGGGAAACGGGAGACCCAGTACTTC. V usage is TRBV18 and J usage is TRBJ2-5; 9 nucleotides align to TRBD1. The CDR3 totals 17 residues. V shed 3 bases and J 5 bases; nucleotides not matched to a gene: 13. From germline, CDR1 is KGHSH and CDR2 LQKENI.

The chain carries TRBV19 and TRBJ1-1; D possibly corresponds to TRBD1 (5 bases). The CDR3 totals 14 residues. The germline V gene encodes CDR1 LNHDA and CDR2 SQIVND (reference sequence). V lost 8 bases, J lost 7 bases, and 20 bases lay in between. The CDR3 is CASLTTRAGVEAFF. CDR3 nucleotides: TGTGCCAGTCTTACGACACGGGCGGGGGTTGAAGCTTTCTTT.